This T cell receptor beta chain was sequenced for a study of blood T cell repertoires in COVID-19. Study as a whole: Acute-phase and convalescent COVID-19 samples originated in the United States, Italy and Spain.

Germline CDR1 reads SGHNT; CDR2 reads YYREEE (reference sequence). Trimming cost V 0 bases and J 1 base; bases outside gene matches: 8. CDR3 length equals 17 residues. Repertoires were generated with immunoSEQ multiplex PCR, while TCRdb's copy carries only in-frame clones and drops some. Counted here are 150,000 or so clones, roughly 84% occurring once; the ten biggest clones make up about 5.2%. This clonotype originated in a man in his sixties or seventies who had been exposed to COVID-19. The source material was PBMCs or T cells enriched from blood (not recorded which). This chain connects TRBV5-4 to TRBJ2-5; 8 bases match TRBD2. CDR3 sequence: CASSLAHYAGGQETQYF. The CDR3 DNA is TGTGCCAGCAGCTTGGCCCATTACGCGGGGGGCCAAGAGACCCAGTACTTC.